This T cell receptor (beta chain) was recorded in a study of cytomegalovirus exposure and HLA in healthy donors. For this clone: The antigen is undetermined.

Findings and limits, study-wide: Associated with HLA alleles at 0.05 false discovery rate in a later analysis were 16,951 TCR beta sequences.

The PCR made use of 60 Vbeta and 13 Jbeta primers. The repertoire was sequenced with immunoSEQ multiplex PCR; TCRdb's copy has only in-frame clones and lacks some. The sample shows 210,000 or so clones, nearly 80% of them seen only once. Germline assignment: CDR1 SNHLY and CDR2 FYNNEI. The CDR3 is made up of 15 amino acids. Germline trimming cut 4 bases from V and 2 bases from J; bases unmatched to any gene: 5. Sequences were obtained from PBMCs. This receptor was obtained from a man between 18 and 35 years old in good health and CMV-seronegative. This chain connects TRBV2 to TRBJ2-5; TRBD2 matches at 9 bases. This chain's CDR3 is CASSASLAGQETQYF. CDR3 coding DNA: TGTGCCAGCAGTGCGAGCCTAGCGGGGCAAGAGACCCAGTACTTC.